These 13 T cell receptor beta chains came from one sample sequenced in a study of CD8 T cells in ankylosing spondylitis. Via MiXCR, TCRdb re-called the 5' RACE reads, giving one row per CDR3 protein. The sample contains under 300,000 distinct CDR3 sequences, around 10% of which appear only once. The sequenced sample was blood, either unsorted or a sorted T cell fraction (not recorded which). These receptors were obtained from a male donor with ankylosing spondylitis or in good health (not recorded which).

This clonotype was recorded at least ten times. V is TRBV6-1 and J is TRBJ1-5, with 9 bases identical to TRBD1. The CDR3 has 15 amino acids. Germline V gives CDR1 MNHNS, CDR2 SASEGT. The V and J ends lost 2 bases and 8 bases, in that order; junction bases with no gene match: 7. Written as DNA, the CDR3 is TGTGCCAGCAGTGAATCAGGGACAGGGTGGGAGCCCCAGCATTTT. This codes for CASSESGTGWEPQHF.

This clonotype came up a few times. This chain uses TRBV28 with TRBJ1-5; D unresolved. The CDR3 spans 15 residues. CDR1 MDHEN and CDR2 SYDVKM come from the germline V gene. V was cut by 6 bases and J by 1 base, with 13 bases left in between. In nucleotides, the CDR3 is TGTGCCAGCAGCTACAACAGTGAGAGCAATCAGCCCCAGCATTTT. Amino acids: CASSYNSESNQPQHF.

This clonotype was recorded at least ten times. The V call is TRBV5-1, the J call TRBJ2-1; a possible D gene is TRBD1 (5 bases). Trimming took 3 bases from V and 10 from J, leaving 23 bases between them. Germline CDR1 SGHRS, CDR2 YFSETQ. The CDR3 covers 16 residues. CDR3 protein: CASSCLQSFGDREQFF. Written as DNA, the CDR3 is TGCGCCAGCAGCTGTCTTCAGAGCTTCGGCGACAGAGAGCAGTTCTTC.

This clonotype was detected only a few times. The chain is built from TRBV7-2 and TRBJ1-1; TRBD1 matches at 11 bases. Trimming cost V 4 bases and J 5 bases; bases outside gene matches: 9. CDR1 is SGHTA, CDR2 FQGNSA, per germline. The CDR3 has 16 amino acids. The DNA for the CDR3 is TGTGCCAGCAGCTCAGGACAGGGGGCGCGATTAACTGAAGCTTTCTTT. Translating gives CASSSGQGARLTEAFF.

In its sample, this clonotype was seen many times. The gene calls are TRBV12-3 or TRBV12-4 and TRBJ1-2; D gene ambiguous. Trimming cost V 3 bases and J 0 bases, with 8 bases left between them. The CDR3 length is 14 residues. The CDR3 spells CASSLTVSNYGYTF. The DNA for the CDR3 is TGTGCCAGCAGTTTGACGGTTTCTAACTATGGCTACACCTTC.

In its sample, this clonotype was seen many times. V usage is TRBV5-1 and J usage is TRBJ2-3; D gene unclear. The germline V and J ends were trimmed by 2 bases and 3 bases, with 10 bases remaining between them. The V gene's germline CDR1 is SGHRS and CDR2 YFSETQ. The CDR3 totals 14 residues. The CDR3 here is CASSFEISTDTQYF. CDR3 sequence (DNA): TGCGCCAGCAGCTTCGAAATCAGTACAGATACGCAGTATTTT.

This clonotype was counted at least ten times. The chain employs TRBV5-1 and TRBJ2-3; TRBD1 matches at 10 bases. The CDR3 contains 15 residues. J gave up 6 bases and V 1 base, and 5 bases lay outside the gene matches. Germline-derived CDR1 and CDR2 are SGHRS and YFSETQ. CDR3 amino acids: CASSLLGQGPDTQYF. In nucleotides, the CDR3 is TGCGCCAGCAGCTTGTTGGGACAGGGGCCCGATACGCAGTATTTT. The variable domain in full, completed from reference TRBV5-1 and TRBJ2-3, reads KAGVTQTPRYLIKTRGQQVTLSCSPISGHRSVSWYQQTPGQGLQFLFEYFSETQRNKGNFPGRFSGRQFSNSRSEMNVSTLELGDSALYLCASSLLGQGPDTQYFGPGTRLTVL.

The chain's CDR3 is CAISEGGIGVKLFF. CDR3 sequence (DNA): TGTGCCATCAGTGAAGGAGGAATCGGGGTAAAACTGTTTTTT. This chain joins TRBV10-3 and TRBJ1-4, with unresolved D. This CDR3 region has 14 residues. Per germline, CDR1 ENHRY and CDR2 SYGVKD. V lost 3 bases, J lost 10 bases, and 15 bases lay in between.

Many counts were recorded for this clonotype. J is TRBJ1-1 and V is TRBV20-1; D is possibly TRBD1 (5 bases). The germline V gene has CDR1 DFQATT and CDR2 SNEGSKA (reference sequence). The CDR3 has 15 residues. The V and J ends lost 0 bases and 5 bases respectively, with 16 bases between them. The CDR3 sequence is CSARDFGQGGTEAFF. The CDR3 nucleotides are TGCAGTGCTAGAGATTTTGGGCAGGGTGGAACTGAAGCTTTCTTT.

This clonotype was seen many times. The chain is built from TRBV3-1 and TRBJ2-7; 9 bases align to TRBD1. Germline lookup yields CDR1 LGHDT and CDR2 YNNKEL (reference sequence). The length of the CDR3 is 18 residues. The J segment lost 5 bases and the V segment lost 1 base, leaving 15 bases of the junction unmatched. The CDR3 sequence is CASSQGTGTGKAWDEQYF. Written as DNA, the CDR3 is TGTGCCAGCAGCCAAGGAACCGGGACAGGGAAGGCTTGGGACGAGCAGTACTTC.

This clonotype was counted at least ten times. The CDR3 here is CASSLGTAYQETQYF. In DNA, the CDR3 is TGTGCCAGCAGTTTAGGGACAGCATACCAAGAGACCCAGTACTTC. V is TRBV5-5 and J is TRBJ2-5; 7 bases are a match to TRBD1. Per the germline V gene, CDR1 is SGHKS and CDR2 is YYEKEE (reference sequence). CDR3 length: 15 amino acids. Trimming at V came to 5 bases and at J to 0 bases, leaving 7 bases not matched to a gene.

This clonotype was seen repeatedly, ten times or more. This sequence joins TRBV5-1 and TRBJ2-3; 7 positions agree with TRBD2. V lost 3 bases, J lost 4 bases, and 5 bases stayed unmatched. The CDR3 extends over 14 amino acids. CDR1 is SGHRS and CDR2 is YFSETQ in the germline V gene. CDR3 in amino acids: CASSSGGGSDTQYF. Written as DNA, the CDR3 is TGCGCCAGCAGCTCGGGGGGAGGGTCAGATACGCAGTATTTT.

This clonotype was recorded many times. The chain uses TRBV5-1 and TRBJ2-7, with D unresolved. The germline CDR1 and CDR2 sequences are SGHRS and YFSETQ. V was clipped by 4 bases and J by 2 bases, with 13 bases between them. The CDR3 is 14 residues long. The CDR3 nucleotides read TGCGCCAGCAGCACCCAGCCATCGGCCTACGAGCAGTACTTC. Translated, it gives CASSTQPSAYEQYF.